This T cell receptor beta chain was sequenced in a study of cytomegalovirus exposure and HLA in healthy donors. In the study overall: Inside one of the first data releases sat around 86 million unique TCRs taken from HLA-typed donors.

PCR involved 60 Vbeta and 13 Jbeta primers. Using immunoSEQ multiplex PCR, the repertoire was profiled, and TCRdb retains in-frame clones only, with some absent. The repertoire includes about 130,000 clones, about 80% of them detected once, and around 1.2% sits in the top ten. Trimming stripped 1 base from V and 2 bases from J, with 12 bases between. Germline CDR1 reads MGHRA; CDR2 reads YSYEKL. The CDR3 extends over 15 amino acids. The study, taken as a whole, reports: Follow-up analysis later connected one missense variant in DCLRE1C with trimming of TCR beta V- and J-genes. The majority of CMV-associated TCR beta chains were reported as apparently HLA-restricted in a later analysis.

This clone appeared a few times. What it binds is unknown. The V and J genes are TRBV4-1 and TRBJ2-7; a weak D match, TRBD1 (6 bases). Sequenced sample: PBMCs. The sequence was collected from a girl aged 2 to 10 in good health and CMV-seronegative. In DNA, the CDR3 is TGCGCCAGCAGCCAAGTCGCAGGGGCTACCTACGAGCAGTACTTC. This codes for CASSQVAGATYEQYF.